This is a list of T cell receptor beta chains from one sample in a study of CD4 T cells in relation to SARS-CoV-2 and coronaviruses. Sequencing was performed with immunoSEQ multiplex PCR; in TCRdb, only in-frame clones are kept and a portion is missing. Of approximately 36,000 clones listed, around three quarters are singletons. These receptors have no identified antigens. The specimen sequenced was memory CD4+ T cells from PBMCs, cultured in vitro. All receptors come from an adult with COVID-19. Both conserved end residues are part of each CDR3. The D gene is left open where the match is weak.

CASSGNRGTQYF	-	TRBV13	TRBJ2-3
CASSPADSNTEAFF	-	TRBV3-1/TRBV3-2	TRBJ1-1
CATSDRKSSGRYNSFF	TRBD2	TRBV24-1	TRBJ2-1
CASSSDREADTQYF	-	TRBV27	TRBJ2-3
CASSLTGGFQGNIQYF	TRBD1	TRBV5-6	TRBJ2-4
CASSLDIGEPRDEQFF	-	TRBV7-2	TRBJ2-1
CASSPDPGFEQYF	-	TRBV5-4	TRBJ2-7
CASSADGNYGYTF	-	TRBV2	TRBJ1-2
CASSFGVNSYNEQFF	-	TRBV13	TRBJ2-1
CASSTGGSTDTQYF	TRBD1	TRBV7-9	TRBJ2-3
CASSLSLNTEAFF	-	TRBV11-2	TRBJ1-1
CASHEGSSYNEQFF	-	TRBV2	TRBJ2-1
CSALGEETQYF	-	TRBV20-1	TRBJ2-5
CASSRQTGNPDTQYF	-	TRBV7-2	TRBJ2-3
CASSSGQARDTQYF	TRBD1	TRBV7-9	TRBJ2-3
CASSPGQGSSTGELFF	TRBD1	TRBV18	TRBJ2-2